A selection of T cell receptor beta chains follows, all from one sample in a study of blood T cell repertoires in COVID-19. Sequencing was performed with immunoSEQ multiplex PCR; in TCRdb, only in-frame clones are kept and a portion is missing. The sample has approximately 200,000 clones; around 88% are singletons. Sample: peripheral blood. The receptors shown here come from a young woman with acute or convalescent COVID-19. CDR3s include the opening cysteine and the closing phenylalanine or tryptophan. D genes are given only for firm matches. The size field is filled for only some rows; it gives once, few, many or a size class.

TRBV29-1	-	TRBJ2-1	-	CSVVRGSYNEQFF	TGCAGCGTTGTTCGCGGATCCTACAATGAGCAGTTCTTC
TRBV2	-	TRBJ2-7	TRBD2	CASEGGRGREQYF	TGTGCCAGCGAAGGCGGGAGAGGACGCGAGCAGTACTTC
TRBV19	-	TRBJ1-1	-	CASSEGANTEAFF	TGTGCCAGTAGTGAAGGGGCGAACACTGAAGCTTTCTTT
TRBV6-5	-	TRBJ1-2	TRBD1	CASSYTQGADYYGYTF	TGTGCCAGCAGTTACACACAGGGGGCGGATTACTATGGCTACACCTTC
TRBV13	-	TRBJ2-7	-	CASSHPGGGREQYF	TGTGCCAGCAGCCACCCGGGCGGGGGCCGCGAGCAGTACTTC
TRBV28	-	TRBJ2-4	-	CASSFGAGIQYF	TGTGCCAGCAGTTTCGGTGCTGGCATTCAGTACTTC
TRBV2	-	TRBJ1-5	-	CASSGPTEGPQHF	TGTGCCAGCAGTGGGCCGACCGAGGGGCCCCAGCATTTT
TRBV7-6	-	TRBJ2-7	-	CASSAHRGYEQYF	TGTGCCAGCAGCGCCCATAGGGGGTACGAGCAGTACTTC
TRBV6-2/TRBV6-3	-	TRBJ1-1	-	CASSLDTEAFF	TGTGCCAGCAGTCTAGACACTGAAGCTTTCTTT
TRBV10-3	-	TRBJ2-7	TRBD1	CAISYTGDEQYF	TGTGCCATCAGTTACACAGGGGACGAGCAGTACTTC
TRBV5-1	-	TRBJ2-5	TRBD2	CASSLDLAGVETQYF	TGCGCCAGCAGCTTGGATCTAGCGGGAGTGGAGACCCAGTACTTC
TRBV28	-	TRBJ2-7	TRBD1	CASSLPRTGPYEQYF	TGTGCCAGCAGTTTACCCCGGACAGGGCCCTACGAGCAGTACTTC
TRBV29-1	-	TRBJ2-1	-	CSVLVNEQFF	TGCAGCGTCTTAGTGAATGAGCAGTTCTTC
TRBV2	-	TRBJ1-1	-	CASSLFEEAFF	TGTGCCAGCAGCCTCTTCGAGGAAGCTTTCTTT
TRBV5-5	-	TRBJ1-4	-	CASRSGVTNEKLFF	TGTGCCAGCCGATCGGGAGTAACTAATGAAAAACTGTTTTTT
TRBV28	-	TRBJ2-1	TRBD1	CASSLSGQGLYNEQFF	TGTGCCAGCAGTTTATCAGGACAGGGGCTGTACAATGAGCAGTTCTTC
TRBV5-1	-	TRBJ2-7	TRBD1	CASSGTGDPEQYF	TGCGCCAGCAGTGGGACAGGGGATCCCGAGCAGTACTTC
TRBV28	-	TRBJ1-2	-	CASSSVNYGYTF	TGTGCCAGCAGTTCAGTTAACTATGGCTACACCTTC
TRBV20-1	-	TRBJ1-6	-	CSASRGQLNSPLHF	TGCAGTGCTAGTCGTGGACAGCTTAATTCACCCCTCCACTTT
TRBV19	-	TRBJ2-3	-	CASSEPGAKSDTQYF	TGTGCCAGTAGTGAACCGGGAGCGAAATCAGATACGCAGTATTTT
TRBV3-1/TRBV3-2	-	TRBJ2-7	TRBD1	CASSLTGGAMYEQYF	TGTGCCAGCAGCCTGACAGGGGGCGCGATGTACGAGCAGTACTTC
TRBV12-3/TRBV12-4	-	TRBJ2-1	-	CASSWTSRNEQFF	TGTGCCAGCAGTTGGACTTCCAGGAATGAGCAGTTCTTC
TRBV21-1	once	TRBJ1-1	-	CASSKVGGTTEAFF	TGTGCCAGCAGCAAAGTCGGGGGGACCACTGAAGCTTTCTTT
TRBV5-1	once	TRBJ2-7	TRBD1	CASSPWGQGNEQYF	TGCGCCAGCAGTCCATGGGGACAGGGTAACGAGCAGTACTTC
TRBV29-1	-	TRBJ1-1	-	CSVGTRNTEAFF	TGCAGCGTTGGGACAAGGAACACTGAAGCTTTCTTT
TRBV7-9	-	TRBJ2-7	-	CASSLGAHYEQYF	TGTGCCAGCAGCTTAGGGGCACACTACGAGCAGTACTTC
TRBV29-1	once	TRBJ2-2	TRBD2	CSVEDGTSDGGHLNTGELFF	TGCAGCGTTGAAGACGGGACTAGCGATGGGGGACACTTGAACACCGGGGAGCTGTTTTTT
TRBV28	-	TRBJ2-5	TRBD1	CASLPDRGYQETQYF	TGTGCCAGTTTACCGGACAGGGGGTACCAAGAGACCCAGTACTTC
TRBV7-2	-	TRBJ2-3	TRBD2	CASKRTSPTDTQYF	TGTGCCAGCAAAAGGACTAGCCCCACAGATACGCAGTATTTT
TRBV19	-	TRBJ1-5	-	CASSIQDSSFQPQHF	TGTGCCAGTAGTATCCAGGACAGCTCATTTCAGCCCCAGCATTTT
TRBV4-1	-	TRBJ2-7	-	CASSQLGGRGYEQYF	TGCGCCAGCAGCCAACTAGGTGGCAGGGGCTACGAGCAGTACTTC
TRBV28	once	TRBJ2-7	TRBD1	CASSPGQGGEQYF	TGTGCCAGCAGTCCCGGACAGGGGGGCGAGCAGTACTTC
TRBV4-1	-	TRBJ2-5	-	CASSQEGRTEETQYF	TGCGCCAGCAGCCAAGAAGGAAGGACTGAAGAGACCCAGTACTTC
TRBV11-3	few	TRBJ2-1	-	CASSLDGGTTFNEQFF	TGTGCCAGCAGCTTAGATGGGGGCACGACCTTCAATGAGCAGTTCTTC
TRBV28	-	TRBJ2-2	-	CASRGGSGELFF	TGTGCCAGCAGAGGCGGCTCCGGGGAGCTGTTTTTT
TRBV19	-	TRBJ1-5	-	CASSAYSLNQPQHF	TGTGCCAGTAGTGCATACTCTCTGAATCAGCCCCAGCATTTT
TRBV5-1	-	TRBJ2-1	-	CASSLAPGNEQFF	TGCGCCAGCAGCTTGGCTCCCGGGAATGAGCAGTTCTTC
TRBV30	-	TRBJ2-2	-	CAWGTPNRELFF	TGTGCCTGGGGCACACCGAACAGGGAGCTGTTTTTT
TRBV5-8	-	TRBJ2-3	-	CASSFARTNTQYF	TGTGCCAGCAGCTTCGCTCGGACAAATACGCAGTATTTT
TRBV7-9	-	TRBJ2-1	TRBD2	CASSLALAGGHEQFF	TGTGCCAGCAGCTTAGCGCTAGCGGGAGGGCATGAGCAGTTCTTC
TRBV9	-	TRBJ2-3	TRBD2	CASSVGLAGLGDTQYF	TGTGCCAGCAGCGTAGGCCTAGCGGGATTAGGAGATACGCAGTATTTT
TRBV3-1/TRBV3-2	-	TRBJ2-7	-	CASSQAGTPPQYF	TGTGCCAGCAGCCAAGCCGGGACACCGCCGCAGTACTTC
TRBV11-2	-	TRBJ1-3	-	CASSYTELGNTIYF	TGTGCCAGCAGTTATACAGAACTTGGAAACACCATATATTTT
TRBV4-2	-	TRBJ2-7	-	CASSQDRFYEQYF	TGTGCCAGCAGCCAAGATAGATTCTACGAGCAGTACTTC